The 23 T cell receptor beta chains below all came from one sample that was sequenced in a study of shared clonotypes between healthy human individuals. The table came from immunoSEQ multiplex PCR; TCRdb's copy has only in-frame clones and leaves some out. The sample contains roughly 2.5 million clones, 90% to 95% of which appear only once. The sample was naive CD4+ T cells sorted from blood. This sample's subset: CD45RA+ positively selected. Receptor source: a man in his late teens or twenties in good health.

The rearrangement links TRBV11-2 to TRBJ2-5; TRBD1 matches at 10 bases. The CDR3 totals 16 residues. From germline, CDR1 is SGHAT and CDR2 FQNNGV. The V and J ends lost 3 bases and 3 bases, in that order; junction bases with no gene match: 7. The CDR3 DNA follows: TGTGCCAGCAGCTTTCTCTTGGGGACAGGGGAAGAGACCCAGTACTTC. Amino acids: CASSFLLGTGEETQYF.

This chain connects TRBV10-2 to TRBJ2-1, with 14 positions matching TRBD2. J lost 0 bases, V lost 2 bases, and 12 bases had no gene match. In germline, CDR1 is WSHSY, CDR2 SAAADI. This CDR3 comprises 21 residues. The CDR3 DNA reads as TGCGCCAGCAGTGAGGACGGTAGAGGACTAGCGGGGGGTAGCTCCTACAATGAGCAGTTCTTC. Protein sequence: CASSEDGRGLAGGSSYNEQFF.

A note on this clone: The sample contains more than one DNA sequence encoding this CDR3. The V and J genes are TRBV29-1 and TRBJ1-4; D call uncertain. CDR3 length: 11 residues. V gave up 4 bases and J gave up 4 bases, with 4 bases separating them. The germline V gene has CDR1 SQVTM and CDR2 ANQGSEA. CDR3 nucleotide sequence: TGCAGCGTTGTGGTTAATGAAAAACTGTTTTTT. Translation gives CSVVVNEKLFF.

The chain recombines TRBV5-4 with TRBJ2-2, with 8 positions matching TRBD1. The CDR3 contains 15 residues. Germline V gene sequence: CDR1 SGHNT, CDR2 YYREEE (reference sequence). The V and J ends lost 8 bases and 5 bases, in that order; junction bases with no gene match: 11. CDR3 in amino acids: CASHLGQALTGELFF. The CDR3 DNA sequence: TGTGCCAGTCACCTGGGACAGGCATTAACCGGGGAGCTGTTTTTT.

The rearrangement joins TRBV4-1 to TRBJ1-1; 7 nucleotides match TRBD1. There are 14 residues in the CDR3. The V gene end was trimmed by 4 bases and the J gene end by 5 bases; junction bases not matched to a gene: 7. CDR1 is MGHRA, CDR2 YSYEKL, per germline. CDR3 in amino acids: CASSPQGGVTEAFF. The CDR3 coding sequence is TGCGCCAGCAGCCCACAAGGGGGCGTTACTGAAGCTTTCTTT.

In the case of this clone: In the same sample, other DNA sequences code for this CDR3. The chain combines TRBV6-1 with TRBJ2-7; the D is unclear. This CDR3 region has 13 residues. Germline lookup yields CDR1 MNHNS and CDR2 SASEGT. Trimming removed 4 bases at V and 3 bases at J, with 10 bases between. Here the CDR3 DNA reads TGTGCCAGCAGTGTTGGGCAGATCTACGAGCAGTACTTC. This codes for CASSVGQIYEQYF.

Written as DNA, the CDR3 is TGTGCCAGTAGTGCAACAGGGCTTAGCTCCTACGAGCAGTACTTC. This translates into CASSATGLSSYEQYF. J is TRBJ2-7 and V is TRBV19, with D perhaps matching TRBD1 (6 bases). Trimming left V 5 bases short and J 0 bases short, with 14 bases between. CDR1 is LNHDA and CDR2 is SQIVND in the germline V gene (reference sequence). This CDR3 comprises 15 residues.

The chain uses TRBV28 and TRBJ1-5, with D tentatively TRBD1 (5 bases). Germline CDR1 reads MDHEN; CDR2 reads SYDVKM. The CDR3 is 14 residues long. Trimming removed 10 bases from V and 3 bases from J, with 16 bases in between. In nucleotides, the CDR3 is TGTGCCACCTCGATGGGGCACACCAATCAGCCCCAGCATTTT. It is translated as CATSMGHTNQPQHF.

CDR3 bases: TGTGCCAGCAGTACCGAACGTTGGCCCTTAGGTGAGCAGTACTTC. It encodes CASSTERWPLGEQYF. The chain employs TRBV28 and TRBJ2-7; D is uncertain. Trimming took 5 bases from V and 7 from J, leaving 21 bases between them. Germline loops: CDR1 MDHEN, CDR2 SYDVKM. The CDR3 covers 15 residues.

The chain combines TRBV6-1 with TRBJ2-3; D gene unclear. The CDR3 contains 13 residues. Looked up from germline, CDR1 is MNHNS and CDR2 is SASEGT. Deletions cut 11 bases from V and 0 bases from J, with 12 bases between. The CDR3 spells CAAHEDSTDTQYF. CDR3 DNA: TGTGCCGCCCACGAGGATAGCACAGATACGCAGTATTTT.

The rearrangement joins TRBV7-9 to TRBJ2-3, with D possibly matching TRBD1 (5 bases). CDR3 length equals 13 residues. Per the germline V gene, CDR1 is SEHNR and CDR2 is FQNEAQ (reference sequence). Between the trimmed V and J ends, which lost 6 bases and 3 bases, there was a span of 10 bases. The CDR3 sequence is CASRPTVTDTQYF. CDR3 in DNA: TGTGCCAGCAGGCCGACAGTTACAGATACGCAGTATTTT.

The chain combines TRBV19 with TRBJ1-6; 7 nucleotides match TRBD1. Germline lookup yields CDR1 LNHDA and CDR2 SQIVND (reference sequence). Germline trimming cut 3 bases from V and 10 bases from J; bases unmatched to any gene: 12. CDR3 size: 16 residues. Here the CDR3 DNA reads TGTGCCAGTAGTATTCAAGGGGGCGAGAAGTACTCACCCCTCCACTTT. Its protein is CASSIQGGEKYSPLHF.

V and J are TRBV27 and TRBJ1-1; D is uncertain. The V and J ends lost 8 bases and 0 bases respectively, with 19 bases between them. Germline CDR1 is MNHEY and CDR2 is SMNVEV (reference sequence). This CDR3 contains 16 residues. This chain's CDR3 is CASRRAPLAMNTEAFF. CDR3 in DNA: TGTGCCAGCCGACGGGCCCCATTGGCGATGAACACTGAAGCTTTCTTT.

The genes are TRBV6-5 and TRBJ1-1; weak D call: TRBD1 (5 bases). The germline V gene has CDR1 MNHEY and CDR2 SVGAGI. This CDR3 is 13 amino acids long. V was shortened by 6 bases and J by 14 bases, with 22 bases between the two germline ends. The CDR3 protein is CASRGPGRASLFF. CDR3 nucleotides: TGTGCCAGCAGGGGGCCGGGGAGGGCTAGCTTGTTCTTT.

The V gene is TRBV6-5, the J gene TRBJ1-6; D gene uncertain. This CDR3 is built from 16 residues. Germline V gene sequence: CDR1 MNHEY, CDR2 SVGAGI. Trimming cost V 0 bases and J 10 bases, with 16 bases left between them. The CDR3 sequence is CASSYSFFLEESPLHF. The CDR3 DNA reads TGTGCCAGCAGTTACTCGTTCTTCCTTGAAGAATCACCCCTCCACTTT.

The CDR3 region is CASSVAREPQIGELFF. In DNA, the CDR3 is TGTGCCAGCAGCGTAGCTCGGGAGCCGCAAATCGGGGAGCTGTTTTTT. This chain joins TRBV9 and TRBJ2-2, with D perhaps matching TRBD2 (6 bases). Trimming took off 0 bases at V and 7 bases at J, with 16 bases between the two ends. The CDR3 extends over 16 amino acids. CDR1 and CDR2 (germline): SGDLS, YYNGEE.

On this clone: The sample has other DNA sequences that encode this CDR3 too. The gene calls are TRBV11-2 and TRBJ1-5; no definite D call. This CDR3 has 13 amino acids. V dropped 2 bases and J dropped 2 bases, with 4 bases sitting between them. CDR1 is SGHAT and CDR2 is FQNNGV in the germline V gene. This chain's CDR3 is CASSLTGNQPQHF. CDR3 nucleotides: TGTGCCAGCAGCTTAACCGGCAATCAGCCCCAGCATTTT.

This sequence joins TRBV9 and TRBJ2-3; D may match TRBD1 or TRBD2 (6 bases each). CDR1 and CDR2 (germline): SGDLS, YYNGEE. Trimming removed 4 bases from V and 1 base from J, with 13 bases in between. There are 15 residues in the CDR3. This chain's CDR3 is CASSNEEGGTDTQYF. CDR3 sequence (DNA): TGTGCCAGCAGCAACGAGGAGGGGGGCACAGATACGCAGTATTTT.

The J gene is TRBJ2-5, the V gene TRBV18; 8 positions match TRBD1. The V gene's germline CDR1 is KGHSH and CDR2 LQKENI. The CDR3 runs to 17 residues. Trimming removed 4 bases from V and 3 bases from J; junction bases left unmatched: 13. Here the CDR3 DNA reads TGTGCCAGCTCACAACTGGCAGGGGGCGAAGGGAAAGAGACCCAGTACTTC. It translates to CASSQLAGGEGKETQYF.

The V and J genes are TRBV7-3 and TRBJ2-5; 9 bases align to TRBD2. The V gene's germline CDR1 is SGHTA and CDR2 FQGTGA. V shed 0 bases and J 4 bases; nucleotides not matched to a gene: 3. The CDR3 contains 15 residues. The CDR3 here is CASSLTPGLAETQYF. CDR3 in DNA: TGTGCCAGCAGCTTAACCCCGGGACTAGCAGAGACCCAGTACTTC.

The chain carries TRBV7-9 and TRBJ2-7; D might be TRBD2 (5 bases). The CDR3 runs to 14 residues. Germline V gene data show CDR1 as SEHNR and CDR2 as FQNEAQ (reference sequence). V lost 2 bases and J 4 bases, leaving 12 bases between the germline ends. CDR3 coding DNA: TGTGCCAGCAGCTTAAAGGGAGACGGGTACGAGCAGTACTTC. The encoded protein is CASSLKGDGYEQYF. Combining the CDR3 with reference TRBV7-9 and TRBJ2-7 gives the whole variable domain DTGVSQNPRHKITKRGQNVTFRCDPISEHNRLYWYRQTLGQGPEFLTYFQNEAQLEKSRLLSDRFSAERPKGSFSTLEIQRTEQGDSAMYLCASSLKGDGYEQYFGPGTRLTVT.

This clone has only one observation. The chain combines TRBV14 with TRBJ2-1; D is ambiguous. Trimming pared 1 base from V and 2 bases from J, leaving 3 bases between. Germline V gene data show CDR1 as SGHDN and CDR2 as FVKESK. The length of the CDR3 is 13 residues. The CDR3 here is CASSQGAYNEQFF. DNA for the CDR3: TGTGCCAGCAGCCAAGGGGCCTACAATGAGCAGTTCTTC.

CDR3: CAWRRVANEKLFF. CDR3 nucleotides: TGTGCCTGGCGCAGGGTGGCTAATGAAAAACTGTTTTTT. This sequence joins TRBV30 and TRBJ1-4, with D tentatively TRBD1 (5 bases). This CDR3 spans 13 amino acids. The V gene's germline CDR1 is GTSNPN and CDR2 SVGIG (reference sequence). Trimming took off 5 bases at V and 3 bases at J, with 10 bases between the two ends.